The clone carrying this TCR beta chain was observed many times. The record originates from a study of molecular identifiers for immune sequencing clone quantification. Study at large: Replicates involved a five-way split of RNA from around 20,000 or 99,000 naive CD8 cells, with sequencing of four.

V dropped 5 bases and J dropped 8; count of bases not matched to a gene: 15. CDR1 is MNHEY, CDR2 SMNVEV, per germline (reference sequence). CDR3 length: 16 amino acids. Libraries of bulk TCR were made by previously described methods (with listed TCR primers). TCRdb processed the PCR reads anew with MiXCR; each CDR3 protein has one entry. The sample has approximately 90,000 distinct CDR3 sequences; approximately 22% are singletons. Sorting defined naive CD8 T cells as CD8+CD4-CCR7+CD45RA+. The receptor was isolated from a human donor in good health. Some libraries in this study had Jurkat cell RNA spiked in. The chain couples TRBV27 to TRBJ2-4; TRBD1 matches at 7 bases. The specimen sequenced was naive CD8+ T cells from blood, with Jurkat cell RNA spiked in. Subset described: FACS-sorted CD8+CD4-CCR7+CD45RA+ naive T cells. The CDR3 coding sequence is TGTGCCAGCAGTCTGAGACTCGGGACAGATGGGCACATTCAGTACTTC. It specifies CASSLRLGTDGHIQYF.